The 2 T cell receptor beta chains below all came from one sample that was sequenced in a study of CD8 T cells in ankylosing spondylitis. One entry per CDR3 protein, called by TCRdb with MiXCR from the 5' RACE reads. This sample has some 290,000 distinct CDR3 sequences, with roughly 20% found just once. The specimen was blood, either unsorted or a sorted T cell fraction (not recorded which). Receptors originate from a male donor with ankylosing spondylitis or in good health (not recorded which).

At least ten counts were recorded for this clonotype. This chain uses TRBV12-3 or TRBV12-4 with TRBJ2-3; tentative D call: TRBD1 (6 bases). CDR3 length: 15 residues. V lost 3 bases to trimming and J lost 3 bases, with 13 bases between them. The CDR3 sequence: CASSFLGAGTDTQYF. DNA for the CDR3: TGTGCCAGCAGTTTTTTGGGGGCTGGGACAGATACGCAGTATTTT.

This clonotype was detected a few times. The chain links TRBV12-3 or TRBV12-4 to TRBJ1-1, with D maybe TRBD1 (5 bases). V shed 3 bases and J shed 4 bases, with 15 bases lying between them. The CDR3 sequence is 15 residues long. Here the CDR3 reads CASSFSRALGTEAFF. The CDR3 nucleotides read TGTGCCAGCAGTTTCTCCAGGGCTTTGGGCACTGAAGCTTTCTTT.